These T cell receptor beta chains were read from a single sample in a study of OX40 agonist ivuxolimab in advanced cancers. Sequenced by immunoSEQ multiplex PCR; TCRdb stores in-frame clones only, minus some. The sample contains tens of thousands of clones, about 92% of which appear only once. Material: CD4+ or CD8+ T cells sorted from blood, obtained in a trial of the OX40 agonist ivuxolimab. The receptors derive from an adult with an advanced solid tumor such as melanoma, head and neck, liver or kidney cancer. CDR3s leave out the opening cysteine and the closing phenylalanine or tryptophan.

len	v_gene	CDR3aa
15	TRBV4-3	ASSQERSRGELDTQY
11	TRBV27	ASSGTGVYEQY
13	TRBV4-1	ASSQEGGSYNEQF
13	TRBV29-1	SAPGGGQGANGYT
12	TRBV6-4	ASRVGQGNTEAF
13	TRBV14	ASSQAPGAPDTQY
15	TRBV4-3	ASSQESHHGRNEKLF
12	TRBV29-1	SVEYGGVPYGYT
13	TRBV4-3	ASSQEDRGTYGYT
13	TRBV5-6	ASSLGPLGSYEQY
16	TRBV5-6	ASSLAGTFGYSNQPQH